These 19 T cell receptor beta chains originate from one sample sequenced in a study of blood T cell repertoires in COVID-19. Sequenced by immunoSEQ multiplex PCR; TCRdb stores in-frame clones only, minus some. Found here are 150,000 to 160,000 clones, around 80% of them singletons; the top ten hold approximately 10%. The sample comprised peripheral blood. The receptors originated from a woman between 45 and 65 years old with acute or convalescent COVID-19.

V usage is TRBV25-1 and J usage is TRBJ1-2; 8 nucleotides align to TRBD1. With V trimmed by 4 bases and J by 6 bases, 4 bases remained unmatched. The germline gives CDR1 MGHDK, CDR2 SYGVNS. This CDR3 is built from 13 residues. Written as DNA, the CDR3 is TGTGCCAGCAGTGTGGACAGGGCTAATGGCTACACCTTC. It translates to CASSVDRANGYTF.

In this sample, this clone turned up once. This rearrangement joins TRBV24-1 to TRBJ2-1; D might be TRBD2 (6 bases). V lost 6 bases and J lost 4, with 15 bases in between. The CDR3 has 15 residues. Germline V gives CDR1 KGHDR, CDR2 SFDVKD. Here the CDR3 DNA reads TGTGCCACCAGTACAGTCGGGGGAATATACAATGAGCAGTTCTTC. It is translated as CATSTVGGIYNEQFF.

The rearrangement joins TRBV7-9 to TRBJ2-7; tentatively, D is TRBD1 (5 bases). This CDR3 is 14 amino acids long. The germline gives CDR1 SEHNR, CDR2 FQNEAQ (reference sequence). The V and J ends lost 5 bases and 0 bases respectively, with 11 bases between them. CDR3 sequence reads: CASSAGWSSYEQYF. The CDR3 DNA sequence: TGTGCCAGCAGCGCAGGGTGGAGCTCCTACGAGCAGTACTTC.

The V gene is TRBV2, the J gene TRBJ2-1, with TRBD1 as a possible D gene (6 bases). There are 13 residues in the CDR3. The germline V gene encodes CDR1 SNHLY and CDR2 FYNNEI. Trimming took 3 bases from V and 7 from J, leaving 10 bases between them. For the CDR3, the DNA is TGTGCCAGCAGTGATAAAACAGGGAATGAGCAGTTCTTC. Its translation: CASSDKTGNEQFF. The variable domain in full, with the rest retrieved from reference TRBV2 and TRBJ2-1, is EPEVTQTPSHQVTQMGQEVILRCVPISNHLYFYWYRQILGQKVEFLVSFYNNEISEKSEIFDDQFSVERPDGSNFTLKIRSTKLEDSAMYFCASSDKTGNEQFFGPGTRLTVL.

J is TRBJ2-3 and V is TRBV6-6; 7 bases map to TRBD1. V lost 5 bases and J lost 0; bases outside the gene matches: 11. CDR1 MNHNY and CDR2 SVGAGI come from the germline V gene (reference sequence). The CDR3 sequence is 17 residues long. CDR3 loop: CASSQRWTGSSTDTQYF. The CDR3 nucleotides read TGTGCCAGCAGTCAGAGGTGGACAGGATCTAGCACAGATACGCAGTATTTT.

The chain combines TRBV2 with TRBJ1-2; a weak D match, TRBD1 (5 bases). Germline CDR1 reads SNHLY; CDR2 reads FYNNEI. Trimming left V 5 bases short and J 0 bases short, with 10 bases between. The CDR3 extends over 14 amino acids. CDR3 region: CASSTQTANYGYTF. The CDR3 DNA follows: TGTGCCAGCAGTACCCAGACAGCTAACTATGGCTACACCTTC.

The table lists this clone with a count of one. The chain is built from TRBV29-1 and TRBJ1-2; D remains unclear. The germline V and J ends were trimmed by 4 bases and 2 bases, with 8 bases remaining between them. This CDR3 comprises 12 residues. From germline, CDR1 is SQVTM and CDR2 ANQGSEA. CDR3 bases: TGCAGCGTTGGAGACGGGAACTATGGCTACACCTTC. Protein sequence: CSVGDGNYGYTF.

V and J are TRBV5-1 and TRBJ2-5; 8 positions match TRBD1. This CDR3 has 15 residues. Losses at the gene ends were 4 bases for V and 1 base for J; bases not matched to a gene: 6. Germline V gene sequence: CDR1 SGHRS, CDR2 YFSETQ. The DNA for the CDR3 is TGCGCCAGCAGCGCGACAGGGGCCCTCCAAGAGACCCAGTACTTC. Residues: CASSATGALQETQYF. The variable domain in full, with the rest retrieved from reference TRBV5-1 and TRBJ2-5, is KAGVTQTPRYLIKTRGQQVTLSCSPISGHRSVSWYQQTPGQGLQFLFEYFSETQRNKGNFPGRFSGRQFSNSRSEMNVSTLELGDSALYLCASSATGALQETQYFGPGTRLLVL.

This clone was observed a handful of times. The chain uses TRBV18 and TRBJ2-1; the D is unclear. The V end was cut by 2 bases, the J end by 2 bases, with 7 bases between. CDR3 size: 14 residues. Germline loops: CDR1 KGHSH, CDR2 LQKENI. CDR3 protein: CASSPSRTYNEQFF. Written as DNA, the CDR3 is TGTGCCAGCTCACCATCCCGTACCTACAATGAGCAGTTCTTC.

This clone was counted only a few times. Written as DNA, the CDR3 is TGTGCCAGCAGCTTAGGTGCTTCGACAGGGGCGGGCTACACCTTC. It yields the protein CASSLGASTGAGYTF. The chain recombines TRBV7-2 with TRBJ1-2; 8 bases are a match to TRBD1. The V segment lost 1 base and the J segment 8 bases; nucleotides outside the gene matches: 9. Germline CDR1 and CDR2: SGHTA and FQGNSA. This CDR3 is built from 15 residues. The full variable domain, completed using reference TRBV7-2 and TRBJ1-2, is GAGVSQSPSNKVTEKGKDVELRCDPISGHTALYWYRQSLGQGLEFLIYFQGNSAPDKSGLPSDRFSAERTGGSVSTLTIQRTQQEDSAVYLCASSLGASTGAGYTFGSGTRLTVV.

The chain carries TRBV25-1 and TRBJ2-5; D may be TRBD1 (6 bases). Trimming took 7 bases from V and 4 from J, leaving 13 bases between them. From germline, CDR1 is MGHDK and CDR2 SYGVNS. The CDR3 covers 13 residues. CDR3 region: CASTQGGGETQYF. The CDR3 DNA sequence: TGTGCCAGCACACAGGGTGGAGGAGAGACCCAGTACTTC.

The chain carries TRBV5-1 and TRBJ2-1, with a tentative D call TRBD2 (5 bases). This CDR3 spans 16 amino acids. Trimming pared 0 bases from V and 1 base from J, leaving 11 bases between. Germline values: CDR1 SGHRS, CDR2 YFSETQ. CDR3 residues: CASSLDSGKSYNEQFF. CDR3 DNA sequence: TGCGCCAGCAGCTTGGATTCCGGGAAGTCCTACAATGAGCAGTTCTTC.

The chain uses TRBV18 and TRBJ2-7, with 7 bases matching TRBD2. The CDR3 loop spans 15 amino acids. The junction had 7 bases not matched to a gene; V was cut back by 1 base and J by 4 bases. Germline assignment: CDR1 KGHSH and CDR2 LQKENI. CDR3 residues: CASSPQSGASYEQYF. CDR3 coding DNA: TGTGCCAGCTCACCACAGAGCGGGGCCTCTTACGAGCAGTACTTC.

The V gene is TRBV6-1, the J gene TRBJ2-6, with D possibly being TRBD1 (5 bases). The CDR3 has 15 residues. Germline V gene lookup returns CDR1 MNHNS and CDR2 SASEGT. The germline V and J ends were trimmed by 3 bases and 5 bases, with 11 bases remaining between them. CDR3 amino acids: CASSDNQGRANVLTF. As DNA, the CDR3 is TGTGCCAGCAGTGACAACCAGGGCCGGGCCAACGTCCTGACTTTC.

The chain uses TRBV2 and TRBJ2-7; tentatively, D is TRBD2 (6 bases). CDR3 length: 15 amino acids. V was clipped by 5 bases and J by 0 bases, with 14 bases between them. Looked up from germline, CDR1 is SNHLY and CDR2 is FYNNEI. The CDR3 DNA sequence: TGTGCCAGCAGTACCGGGACTTCCAGCTCCTACGAGCAGTACTTC. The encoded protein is CASSTGTSSSYEQYF.

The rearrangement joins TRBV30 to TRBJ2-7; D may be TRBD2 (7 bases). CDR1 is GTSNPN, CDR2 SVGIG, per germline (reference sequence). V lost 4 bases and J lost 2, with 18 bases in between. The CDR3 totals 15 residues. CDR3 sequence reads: CAWKSKAGTTYEQYF. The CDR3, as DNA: TGTGCCTGGAAAAGTAAAGCGGGGACAACCTACGAGCAGTACTTC.

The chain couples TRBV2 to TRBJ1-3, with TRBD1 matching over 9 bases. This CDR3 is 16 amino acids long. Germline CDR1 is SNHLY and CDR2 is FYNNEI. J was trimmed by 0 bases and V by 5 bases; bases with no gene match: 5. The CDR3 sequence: CASSSDRGFSGNTIYF. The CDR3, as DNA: TGTGCCAGCAGTTCAGACAGGGGGTTCTCTGGAAACACCATATATTTT.

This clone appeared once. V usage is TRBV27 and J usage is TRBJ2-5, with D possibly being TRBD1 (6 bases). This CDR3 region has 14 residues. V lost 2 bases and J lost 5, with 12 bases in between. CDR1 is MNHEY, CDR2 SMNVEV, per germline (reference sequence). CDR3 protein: CASSLRQGMETQYF. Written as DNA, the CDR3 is TGTGCCAGCAGTTTACGGCAGGGGATGGAGACCCAGTACTTC.

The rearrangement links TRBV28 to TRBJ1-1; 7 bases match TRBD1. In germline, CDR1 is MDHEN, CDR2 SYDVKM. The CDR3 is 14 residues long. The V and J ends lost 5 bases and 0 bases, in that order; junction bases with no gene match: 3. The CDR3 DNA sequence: TGTGCCAGCAGTACCGGGACAGTGAACACTGAAGCTTTCTTT. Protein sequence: CASSTGTVNTEAFF.